One sample yielded the 29 T cell receptor beta chains listed below, sequenced in a study of cytomegalovirus exposure and HLA in healthy donors. PCR employed 60 Vbeta and 13 Jbeta primers. The data were produced by immunoSEQ multiplex PCR, yet TCRdb's version contains in-frame clones alone and is incomplete. The sample has some 99,000 clones; under 80% are singletons. The sample consisted of PBMCs. These receptors all stem from a man between 35 and 55 years old in good health and CMV-seronegative.

This chain uses TRBV19 with TRBJ1-5, with TRBD1 matching 8 bases. V was pared by 7 bases and J by 4 bases, with 9 bases of the junction left unmatched. CDR1 and CDR2 (germline): LNHDA, SQIVND (reference sequence). There are 15 residues in the CDR3. The CDR3 reads CASNRGSGENQPQHF. In nucleotides, the CDR3 is TGTGCCAGTAACAGGGGGTCTGGCGAGAATCAGCCCCAGCATTTT.

Here the CDR3 reads CASTQGIWETTEAFF. CDR3 in DNA: TGTGCCAGCACCCAAGGGATCTGGGAGACAACTGAAGCTTTCTTT. This chain links TRBV6-1 with TRBJ1-1, with D unclear. Germline V lookup: CDR1 MNHNS, CDR2 SASEGT. CDR3 length: 15 amino acids. Trimming cost V 7 bases and J 5 bases, with 20 bases left between them.

This clone was observed a single time. The chain employs TRBV4-3 and TRBJ2-3, with 10 bases identical to TRBD2. The V gene's germline CDR1 is LGHNA and CDR2 YSLEER. CDR3 length: 17 amino acids. The V segment lost 1 base and the J segment 5 bases; nucleotides outside the gene matches: 9. The CDR3, as DNA: TGCGCCAGCAGCCAAGGGGGACTAGCGCTAAACCGAGATACGCAGTATTTT. Translating it yields CASSQGGLALNRDTQYF.

Worth noting for this clone: One end of the junction varies from germline; a read error may be responsible. This chain joins TRBV7-9 and TRBJ2-5; 12 bases match TRBD2. The V gene's germline CDR1 is SEHNR and CDR2 FQNEAQ (reference sequence). This CDR3 is 18 amino acids long. CDR3 DNA sequence: TGTTCCAGCAGCCCCCTTATTTTCTGGCTAGCGGGGGGGCAAACCCAGTACTTC. Its protein is CSSSPLIFWLAGGQTQYF. The complete variable domain, with remaining parts taken from reference TRBV7-9 and TRBJ2-5, reads DTGVSQNPRHKITKRGQNVTFRCDPISEHNRLYWYRQTLGQGPEFLTYFQNEAQLEKSRLLSDRFSAERPKGSFSTLEIQRTEQGDSAMYLCSSSPLIFWLAGGQTQYFGPGTRLLVL.

V and J are TRBV18 and TRBJ2-3; 10 bases agree with TRBD2. This CDR3 region has 14 residues. Germline V CDR1 and CDR2: KGHSH, LQKENI. V shed 5 bases, J shed 10 bases, and the junction held 9 bases outside the gene matches. CDR3 loop: CASSTSSGRRSQYF. The CDR3 DNA is TGTGCCAGCTCAACTTCTAGCGGGAGAAGATCGCAGTATTTT.

The chain combines TRBV19 with TRBJ1-1; D is possibly TRBD1 (6 bases). Germline values: CDR1 LNHDA, CDR2 SQIVND (reference sequence). The CDR3 totals 15 residues. Deletions cut 10 bases from V and 1 base from J, with 19 bases between. The CDR3 loop is CATTMGGAGNTEAFF. CDR3 nucleotide sequence: TGTGCCACTACAATGGGGGGGGCCGGGAACACTGAAGCTTTCTTT.

The chain recombines TRBV7-8 with TRBJ1-2; 7 bases align to TRBD1. Germline V gene lookup returns CDR1 SGHVS and CDR2 FQNEAQ. With V trimmed by 3 bases and J by 4 bases, 8 bases remained unmatched. The CDR3 covers 15 residues. CDR3 sequence: CASSLYRDSLYGYTF. The CDR3 coding sequence is TGTGCCAGCAGCTTGTACCGGGACAGCCTCTATGGCTACACCTTC.

Note on this clone: Other DNA variants within this sample encode the same CDR3. The chain is built from TRBV7-9 and TRBJ1-1; D might be TRBD1 (6 bases). Germline CDR1 reads SEHNR; CDR2 reads FQNEAQ (reference sequence). V was trimmed by 1 base and J by 1 base, leaving 7 bases between them. This CDR3 region has 14 residues. The CDR3 reads CASSLGQANTEAFF. The CDR3 bases are TGTGCCAGCAGCTTAGGACAGGCGAACACTGAAGCTTTCTTT. The full variable domain, with the rest looked up from reference TRBV7-9 and TRBJ1-1, is DTGVSQNPRHKITKRGQNVTFRCDPISEHNRLYWYRQTLGQGPEFLTYFQNEAQLEKSRLLSDRFSAERPKGSFSTLEIQRTEQGDSAMYLCASSLGQANTEAFFGQGTRLTVV.

This clone has a handful of counts. V is TRBV19 and J is TRBJ2-5, with TRBD1 as a possible D gene (6 bases). The J call is uncertain, as TRBJ2-7 better fits the DNA end. Germline V lookup: CDR1 LNHDA, CDR2 SQIVND (reference sequence). The CDR3 extends over 13 amino acids. Written as DNA, the CDR3 is TGTGCCAGTTCCCCGGGACACGGCTACGAGCAGTACTTC. Translation: CASSPGHGYEQYF.

This chain joins TRBV5-8 and TRBJ2-5, with unresolved D. The CDR3 consists of 15 residues. Trimming shortened V by 4 bases and J by 2 bases, and 15 bases separated the two germline ends. From germline, CDR1 is SGHTS and CDR2 YDEGEE. The CDR3 is CASSPRLLRQETQYF. The CDR3 DNA reads TGTGCCAGCAGCCCACGACTCCTCCGGCAAGAGACCCAGTACTTC. The entire variable domain, with the rest obtained from reference TRBV5-8 and TRBJ2-5, is as follows: EAGVTQSPTHLIKTRGQQATLRCSPISGHTSVYWYQQALGLGLQFLLWYDEGEERNRGNFPPRFSGRQFPNYSSELNVNALELEDSALYLCASSPRLLRQETQYFGPGTRLLVL.

The rearrangement links TRBV18 to TRBJ2-4; a possible D gene is TRBD1 (6 bases). This CDR3 region has 13 residues. Germline V lookup: CDR1 KGHSH, CDR2 LQKENI. CDR3 loop: CVKQGDGKNIQYF. CDR3 nucleotides: TGTGTTAAACAGGGAGACGGTAAGAACATTCAGTACTTC.

The gene calls are TRBV4-3 and TRBJ1-5, with D possibly being TRBD1 (6 bases). V dropped 0 bases and J dropped 3 bases, with 12 bases sitting between them. The CDR3 extends over 16 amino acids. CDR1 and CDR2 (germline): LGHNA, YSLEER. CDR3 coding DNA: TGCGCCAGCAGCCAAGATAGGAACAGGGACAATCAGCCCCAGCATTTT. Translating it yields CASSQDRNRDNQPQHF.

The chain carries TRBV7-9 and TRBJ1-2, with unresolved D. The V gene lost 5 bases and the J gene lost 2 bases, with 15 bases spanning the gap. This CDR3 contains 15 residues. Germline V CDR1 and CDR2: SEHNR, FQNEAQ (reference sequence). CDR3 sequence (DNA): TGTGCCAGCAGCCCCCCCTGGGCCGTAAACTATGGCTACACCTTC. It encodes CASSPPWAVNYGYTF.

To note about this clone: Mismatch with germline at one junction end may stem from a read error. This chain connects TRBV9 to TRBJ2-7; tentative D call: TRBD1 (6 bases). This CDR3 is 15 amino acids long. Germline values: CDR1 SGDLS, CDR2 YYNGEE. CDR3 residues: CASSPAGTTSHEQYF. CDR3 coding DNA: TGTGCCAGCAGCCCCGCCGGGACAACCTCCCACGAGCAGTACTTC.

This sequence joins TRBV5-4 and TRBJ2-1; TRBD1 matches 8 bases. CDR1 is SGHNT, CDR2 YYREEE, per germline (reference sequence). This CDR3 comprises 14 residues. V shed 7 bases and J 8 bases; nucleotides not matched to a gene: 11. CDR3 sequence: CASLTGTGPHEQFF. CDR3 nucleotides: TGTGCCAGCCTAACCGGGACAGGTCCCCATGAGCAGTTCTTC.

This chain connects TRBV2 to TRBJ2-5; D perhaps matches TRBD1 (5 bases). Trimming shortened V by 8 bases and J by 5 bases, and 15 bases separated the two germline ends. The germline V gene encodes CDR1 SNHLY and CDR2 FYNNEI. This CDR3 contains 13 residues. CDR3 protein: CASCMTELETQYF. CDR3 sequence (DNA): TGTGCCAGCTGCATGACAGAGTTGGAGACCCAGTACTTC.

The V gene is TRBV5-6, the J gene TRBJ2-5; 10 positions agree with TRBD2. After removal of 3 bases from V and 1 base from J, the junction contained 15 bases not matched to a gene. The CDR3 length is 19 residues. The germline V gene has CDR1 SGHDT and CDR2 YYEEEE. The CDR3 bases are TGTGCCAGCAGCTCAGCTTTCGGTCATCCTAGCGGGGGCCAAGAGACCCAGTACTTC. This encodes CASSSAFGHPSGGQETQYF.

The chain carries TRBV5-4 and TRBJ2-1; TRBD2 matches 13 bases. The ends lost 4 bases at V and 7 bases at J; junction bases unmatched: 5. The CDR3 is 15 amino acids. Germline V gives CDR1 SGHNT, CDR2 YYREEE (reference sequence). CDR3 coding DNA: TGTGCCAGCAGCCCGGGACTAGCGGGACGGAATGAGCAGTTCTTC. Its protein is CASSPGLAGRNEQFF.

The rearrangement links TRBV5-8 to TRBJ1-5; D is ambiguous. Trimming took off 0 bases at V and 2 bases at J, with 9 bases between the two ends. Germline values: CDR1 SGHTS, CDR2 YDEGEE. This CDR3 contains 15 residues. The CDR3 coding sequence is TGTGCCAGCAGCTTGGCAGGATGGGGCAATCAGCCCCAGCATTTT. It translates to CASSLAGWGNQPQHF.

V gene TRBV11-3 combines with J gene TRBJ2-1; TRBD1 is a possible D gene (6 bases). V was pared by 1 base and J by 9 bases, with 13 bases between. The CDR3 extends over 14 amino acids. From germline, CDR1 is SGHNT and CDR2 YENEEA. The CDR3 DNA reads as TGTGCCAGCAGCTTAGGGAGTCAGGACAGTGAGCAGTTCTTC. This codes for CASSLGSQDSEQFF. Drawing the rest from reference TRBV11-3 and TRBJ2-1, the complete variable domain is EAGVVQSPRYKIIEKKQPVAFWCNPISGHNTLYWYLQNLGQGPELLIRYENEEAVDDSQLPKDRFSAERLKGVDSTLKIQPAELGDSAVYLCASSLGSQDSEQFFGPGTRLTVL.

The V and J genes are TRBV6-1 and TRBJ2-1; D is undetermined. The length of the CDR3 is 15 residues. Trimming stripped 1 base from V and 3 bases from J, with 10 bases between. Germline lookup yields CDR1 MNHNS and CDR2 SASEGT. The CDR3 is CASSEGGLDYNEQFF. CDR3 DNA sequence: TGTGCCAGCAGTGAAGGTGGTTTAGACTACAATGAGCAGTTCTTC.

This clone was counted a few times. V and J are TRBV9 and TRBJ2-2; the D gene is possibly TRBD2 (6 bases). Germline V CDR1 and CDR2: SGDLS, YYNGEE. CDR3 length: 16 amino acids. V was pared by 3 bases and J by 5 bases, with 17 bases between. CDR3 protein: CASSASSGLGTGELFF. The CDR3 region has the DNA TGTGCCAGCAGCGCCTCATCGGGACTGGGGACCGGGGAGCTGTTTTTT.

The V gene is TRBV28, the J gene TRBJ2-7; TRBD2 is a possible D gene (5 bases). The V end lost 5 bases, the J end lost 2 bases, and 16 bases lay between the germline ends. Germline V gene sequence: CDR1 MDHEN, CDR2 SYDVKM. This CDR3 has 15 amino acids. CDR3 in amino acids: CASSVASHGPYEQYF. The CDR3 DNA is TGTGCCAGCAGTGTAGCGTCCCACGGTCCCTACGAGCAGTACTTC. The whole variable domain, filled in from reference TRBV28 and TRBJ2-7, reads DVKVTQSSRYLVKRTGEKVFLECVQDMDHENMFWYRQDPGLGLRLIYFSYDVKMKEKGDIPEGYSVSREKKERFSLILESASTNQTSMYLCASSVASHGPYEQYFGPGTRLTVT.

Regarding this clone: Here the CDR3 omits its conserved ending phenylalanine or tryptophan, so a read error is the likely source. The V call is TRBV27, the J call TRBJ1-5; TRBD1 aligns across 9 bases. V dropped 5 bases and J dropped 6; count of bases not matched to a gene: 17. CDR1 MNHEY and CDR2 SMNVEV come from the germline V gene (reference sequence). The CDR3 consists of 18 residues. The CDR3, as DNA: TGTGCCAGCAGTCCCCAAACGGGGACAGGGAAATTCGTTCAGCCCCAGCATGTT. Amino acid sequence: CASSPQTGTGKFVQPQHV.

The chain employs TRBV18 and TRBJ2-5, with 8 bases identical to TRBD1. Trimming took 3 bases from V and 3 from J; bases not matched to a gene: 3. This CDR3 has 14 residues. Germline CDR1 is KGHSH and CDR2 is LQKENI. The CDR3 DNA reads TGTGCCAGCTCACCGCCGACAGGGGAAGAGACCCAGTACTTC. Translating it yields CASSPPTGEETQYF.

The chain joins TRBV9 to TRBJ2-7; 10 positions match TRBD1. This CDR3 is 15 amino acids long. The germline V gene encodes CDR1 SGDLS and CDR2 YYNGEE. V gave up 4 bases and J gave up 1 base; unmatched junction bases: 5. This chain's CDR3 is CASSSPGQGSYEQYF. CDR3 coding DNA: TGTGCCAGCAGCTCCCCGGGACAGGGGTCCTACGAGCAGTACTTC.

The table lists this clone with a count of one. V gene TRBV11-2 combines with J gene TRBJ2-7; TRBD2 agrees at 11 bases. The V gene end was trimmed by 2 bases and the J gene end by 3 bases; junction bases not matched to a gene: 3. The CDR3 extends over 15 amino acids. Germline CDR1 reads SGHAT; CDR2 reads FQNNGV. The CDR3 region has the DNA TGTGCCAGCAGCTTACGACTAGCGGGATACTACGAGCAGTACTTC. Its protein is CASSLRLAGYYEQYF.

The CDR3 coding sequence is TGCGCCAGCAGTGAGTCGGGGGCGCTCGGAAACACCATATATTTT. This sequence encodes CASSESGALGNTIYF. The chain couples TRBV10-1 to TRBJ1-3; maybe TRBD1 (6 bases). Trimming pared 0 bases from V and 4 bases from J, leaving 10 bases between. This CDR3 contains 15 residues. Germline V gene data show CDR1 as WNHNN and CDR2 as SYGVQD (reference sequence).

The rearrangement links TRBV7-2 to TRBJ2-2; TRBD2 matches at 9 bases. CDR1 and CDR2 (germline): SGHTA, FQGNSA. The CDR3 sequence is 16 residues long. Trimming at V came to 2 bases and at J to 4 bases, leaving 5 bases not matched to a gene. CDR3: CASSLTAGGLTGELFF. The CDR3 DNA sequence: TGTGCCAGCAGCTTAACTGCGGGGGGGCTCACCGGGGAGCTGTTTTTT.